One sample yielded the 2 T cell receptor beta chains listed below, sequenced in a study of blood T cell repertoires in COVID-19 (dated by TCRdb to about 2020). The receptor library was made with the immunoSEQ multiplex PCR assay. TCRdb provides this immuneACCESS table in a form limited to in-frame rearrangements. Some clones are lacking; in checked studies, under half of them reflect an unresolved V gene, and why the rest are absent is not known. This sample is represented by approximately 180,000 clones; 60% to 80% of them were singletons. The ten largest clonotypes hold 15% to 20% of the sample. The sample was PBMCs or T cells enriched from blood (not recorded which). All receptors come from a woman aged 50 to 65 who had recovered from COVID-19.

J is TRBJ2-2 and V is TRBV4-3; maybe TRBD2 (5 bases). The CDR3 has 16 amino acids. Trimming removed 6 bases at V and 0 bases at J, with 14 bases between. Germline V gene data show CDR1 as LGHNA and CDR2 as YSLEER. The CDR3 DNA follows: TGCGCCAGCAGTCTTCTAGCAACCGCGAACACCGGGGAGCTGTTTTTT. Translated: CASSLLATANTGELFF.

The genes are TRBV15 and TRBJ2-4, with a possible D match to TRBD1 (6 bases). V dropped 3 bases and J dropped 0 bases, with 12 bases sitting between them. Per germline, CDR1 LNHNV and CDR2 YYDKDF (reference sequence). The CDR3 runs 16 residues. For the CDR3, the DNA is TGTGCCACCAGCAGGTCGGGGACAATAGCCAAAAACATTCAGTACTTC. Its protein product is CATSRSGTIAKNIQYF. The full variable domain, its missing parts supplied by reference TRBV15 and TRBJ2-4, is DAMVIQNPRYQVTQFGKPVTLSCSQTLNHNVMYWYQQKSSQAPKLLFHYYDKDFNNEADTPDNFQSRRPNTSFCFLDIRSPGLGDTAMYLCATSRSGTIAKNIQYFGAGTRLSVL.